A single sample is the source of the 18 T cell receptor beta chains below, sequenced in a study of CD8 T cells in ankylosing spondylitis. Whole-study results and caveats: For ankylosing spondylitis blood, a TCR beta motif of under ten highly homologous variants appeared characteristic.

TCRdb reprocessed the 5' RACE reads via MiXCR and lists one record per CDR3 protein. The table shows some 840,000 distinct CDR3 sequences, with roughly 10% occurring only once. The antigens these receptors bind are not known. Material for sequencing was blood, either unsorted or a sorted T cell fraction (not recorded which). The receptors originated from a male donor with ankylosing spondylitis.

This clonotype came up a few times. The genes are TRBV6-1 and TRBJ2-3, with 8 bases aligning to TRBD1. The trim removed 7 bases at V and 8 bases at J, leaving 11 bases unmatched. Germline CDR1 is MNHNS and CDR2 is SASEGT. The CDR3 is 14 residues long. The DNA of the CDR3 is TGTGCCAGCAATGCGCGACAGGGGCACGGTACGCAGTATTTT. Protein: CASNARQGHGTQYF.

This clonotype was seen only a few times. The chain couples TRBV30 to TRBJ1-5; D is unresolved. The germline V gene encodes CDR1 GTSNPN and CDR2 SVGIG (reference sequence). The V end lost 2 bases, the J end lost 3 bases, and 5 bases lay between the germline ends. This CDR3 comprises 12 residues. The CDR3 loop is CAWSTPNQPQHF. In nucleotides, the CDR3 is TGTGCCTGGAGTACCCCCAATCAGCCCCAGCATTTT.

This clonotype was seen repeatedly, ten times or more. V gene TRBV18 combines with J gene TRBJ1-1; D is undetermined. The CDR3 extends over 14 amino acids. Trimming removed 8 bases from V and 2 bases from J, with 15 bases in between. Germline loops: CDR1 KGHSH, CDR2 LQKENI. The CDR3 reads CASSPRTTNTEAFF. DNA for the CDR3: TGTGCCAGCAGCCCTCGGACGACTAACACTGAAGCTTTCTTT.

The chain carries TRBV25-1 and TRBJ1-2; D is perhaps TRBD1 (5 bases). Per the germline V gene, CDR1 is MGHDK and CDR2 is SYGVNS. The CDR3 sequence is 15 residues long. V shed 3 bases and J shed 6 bases, with 17 bases lying between them. Here the CDR3 reads CASSDPGTPENGYTF. The CDR3 DNA reads as TGTGCCAGCAGTGATCCCGGGACGCCTGAGAATGGCTACACCTTC.

The genes are TRBV5-1 and TRBJ2-3; D is unresolved. This CDR3 comprises 15 residues. Trimming stripped 0 bases from V and 0 bases from J, with 8 bases between. In germline, CDR1 is SGHRS, CDR2 YFSETQ. The CDR3 coding sequence is TGCGCCAGCAGCTTGGCCCCTCCGAGCACAGATACGCAGTATTTT. Translated: CASSLAPPSTDTQYF.

In its sample, this clonotype was seen a few times. J is TRBJ1-2 and V is TRBV20-1; TRBD1 matches at 12 bases. The CDR3 runs 12 residues. Per germline, CDR1 DFQATT and CDR2 SNEGSKA (reference sequence). With 6 bases clipped from V and 7 bases from J, the junction kept 3 bases outside the gene matches. The CDR3 sequence is CSAGQGAIGYTF. CDR3 coding DNA: TGCAGTGCGGGACAGGGGGCTATTGGCTACACCTTC.

The chain links TRBV6-2 or TRBV6-3 to TRBJ2-7, with D maybe TRBD1 (5 bases). From germline, CDR1 is MNHEY and CDR2 SVGEGT. The CDR3 spans 13 residues. V shed 1 base and J shed 4 bases, with 8 bases lying between them. CDR3 in DNA: TGTGCCAGCAGTTACTGGACACAATACGAGCAGTACTTC. Protein product: CASSYWTQYEQYF.

This rearrangement joins TRBV7-2 to TRBJ2-1; D is perhaps TRBD1 (5 bases). Germline CDR1 is SGHTA and CDR2 is FQGNSA. The germline V and J ends were trimmed by 11 bases and 8 bases, with 28 bases remaining between them. This CDR3 is built from 16 residues. CDR3 DNA: TGTGCCCAACCCCCTAAGAGTGGGGCCCAAAGGGATGAGCAGTTCTTC. This gives the protein CAQPPKSGAQRDEQFF. Filled out from reference TRBV7-2 and TRBJ2-1, the complete variable domain reads GAGVSQSPSNKVTEKGKDVELRCDPISGHTALYWYRQSLGQGLEFLIYFQGNSAPDKSGLPSDRFSAERTGGSVSTLTIQRTQQEDSAVYLCAQPPKSGAQRDEQFFGPGTRLTVL.

J is TRBJ1-2 and V is TRBV5-1; D gene unclear. Germline CDR1 and CDR2: SGHRS and YFSETQ. V lost 5 bases and J lost 2, with 13 bases in between. The CDR3 loop spans 14 amino acids. CDR3 region: CASRPNQANYGYTF. The CDR3 nucleotides are TGCGCCAGCAGACCTAATCAGGCAAACTATGGCTACACCTTC.

This clonotype was seen a handful of times. The rearrangement joins TRBV20-1 to TRBJ1-6; TRBD1 agrees at 7 bases. The germline CDR1 and CDR2 sequences are DFQATT and SNEGSKA (reference sequence). This CDR3 has 15 residues. The ends lost 5 bases at V and 7 bases at J; junction bases unmatched: 11. CDR3 protein: CSAEQGFKVNSPLHF. The CDR3 DNA reads as TGCAGTGCTGAACAGGGGTTCAAGGTGAATTCACCCCTCCACTTT.

This clonotype was counted only a few times. The V gene is TRBV10-3, the J gene TRBJ1-2, with 8 bases aligning to TRBD1. Per the germline V gene, CDR1 is ENHRY and CDR2 is SYGVKD. The CDR3 length is 13 residues. J gave up 6 bases and V 2 bases, and 2 bases lay outside the gene matches. CDR3 in amino acids: CAISEQGADGYTF. CDR3 bases: TGTGCCATCAGTGAGCAGGGGGCGGATGGCTACACCTTC.

The chain joins TRBV20-1 to TRBJ1-1; D perhaps matches TRBD1 (5 bases). The CDR3 length is 14 residues. Looked up from germline, CDR1 is DFQATT and CDR2 is SNEGSKA (reference sequence). Between the trimmed V and J ends, which lost 3 bases and 0 bases, there was a span of 11 bases. CDR3 in DNA: TGCAGTGCTAGTAGAGGGGACCTGAACACTGAAGCTTTCTTT. Translating gives CSASRGDLNTEAFF.

The chain carries TRBV6-5 and TRBJ1-2; D is undetermined. There are 14 residues in the CDR3. Per the germline V gene, CDR1 is MNHEY and CDR2 is SVGAGI. Between the trimmed V and J ends, which lost 0 bases and 3 bases, there was a span of 8 bases. The CDR3 DNA reads as TGTGCCAGCAGTTACTCCTTAGGTGACTATGGCTACACCTTC. Residues: CASSYSLGDYGYTF.

In DNA, the CDR3 is TGTGCCAGCAGTACCGGGACAGGGAAACGATCGAGCTCCTACGAGCAGTACTTC. This gives the protein CASSTGTGKRSSSYEQYF. J is TRBJ2-7 and V is TRBV12-3 or TRBV12-4, with TRBD1 identical over 9 bases. The CDR3 runs 18 residues. V was pared by 5 bases and J by 0 bases, with 14 bases of the junction left unmatched.

The chain recombines TRBV7-9 with TRBJ2-5; tentatively, D is TRBD1 (5 bases). The germline V and J ends were trimmed by 0 bases and 3 bases, with 11 bases remaining between them. CDR1 and CDR2 from the germline V gene are SEHNR and FQNEAQ (reference sequence). The CDR3 covers 15 residues. The CDR3 DNA reads TGTGCCAGCAGCTTAGCTTTAGCAGGGAAAGAGACCCAGTACTTC. This gives the protein CASSLALAGKETQYF.

J is TRBJ1-2 and V is TRBV10-3; D ambiguous. The CDR3 has 11 amino acids. Trimming took 3 bases from V and 4 from J, leaving 3 bases between them. Germline V gene lookup returns CDR1 ENHRY and CDR2 SYGVKD. DNA of the CDR3: TGTGCCATCAGTGACTTCTATGGCTACACCTTC. Protein sequence: CAISDFYGYTF.

This chain connects TRBV29-1 to TRBJ1-1; 9 bases map to TRBD1. V was clipped by 7 bases and J by 0 bases; unmatched bases: 9. The CDR3 has 15 residues. The germline CDR1 and CDR2 sequences are SQVTM and ANQGSEA. The CDR3 DNA is TGCAGCGCTAGGGGAGGACAGGGGATGAACACTGAAGCTTTCTTT. It specifies CSARGGQGMNTEAFF. The full variable domain, with the rest looked up from reference TRBV29-1 and TRBJ1-1, is SAVISQKPSRDICQRGTSLTIQCQVDSQVTMMFWYRQQPGQSLTLIATANQGSEATYESGFVIDKFPISRPNLTFSTLTVSNMSPEDSSIYLCSARGGQGMNTEAFFGQGTRLTVV.

The chain recombines TRBV7-2 with TRBJ1-2; D remains ambiguous. The CDR3 loop spans 13 amino acids. Germline CDR1 is SGHTA and CDR2 is FQGNSA. Between the trimmed V and J ends, which lost 2 bases and 7 bases, there was a span of 11 bases. CDR3 sequence (DNA): TGTGCCAGCAGCTTACGGCGGCGAGCTGGCTACACCTTC. It is translated as CASSLRRRAGYTF.